The 6 T cell receptor beta chains presented below share a single source sample, sequenced in a study of cytomegalovirus exposure and HLA in healthy donors. With 60 Vbeta and 13 Jbeta primers, the PCR was carried out. Sequencing was performed with immunoSEQ multiplex PCR; in TCRdb, only in-frame clones are kept and a portion is missing. This sample has 95,000 to 150,000 clones, with 50% to 75% found just once. Sequences were obtained from PBMCs. The origin of the receptors is a woman aged 40-49 years in good health and CMV-seropositive.

V and J are TRBV6-6 and TRBJ1-6; TRBD1 aligns across 7 bases. Per germline, CDR1 MNHNY and CDR2 SVGAGI (reference sequence). V shed 7 bases and J 5 bases; nucleotides not matched to a gene: 5. CDR3 size: 14 residues. CDR3: CASTGTANNSPLHF. CDR3 nucleotide sequence: TGTGCCAGCACCGGGACAGCGAATAATTCACCCCTCCACTTT.

The chain combines TRBV18 with TRBJ1-1; 10 nucleotides line up with TRBD1. The germline V gene encodes CDR1 KGHSH and CDR2 LQKENI. The CDR3 sequence is 19 residues long. With 3 bases clipped from V and 3 bases from J, the junction kept 16 bases outside the gene matches. This CDR3 reads CASSPRNRGQGRTDTEAFF. Here the CDR3 DNA reads TGTGCCAGCTCACCGAGGAATCGGGGACAGGGGAGGACCGACACTGAAGCTTTCTTT.

This clone appeared a few times. The chain is built from TRBV7-8 and TRBJ2-1, with 7 bases identical to TRBD2. J gave up 1 base and V 6 bases, and 3 bases lay outside the gene matches. Germline V gene data show CDR1 as SGHVS and CDR2 as FQNEAQ. There are 14 residues in the CDR3. CDR3 residues: CASSGGGSYNEQFF. The CDR3, as DNA: TGTGCCAGCAGTGGGGGAGGGTCCTACAATGAGCAGTTCTTC.

V usage is TRBV25-1 and J usage is TRBJ2-3; TRBD2 agrees at 9 bases. The ends lost 6 bases at V and 1 base at J; junction bases unmatched: 8. CDR3 length: 16 residues. CDR1 is MGHDK, CDR2 SYGVNS, per germline. The DNA of the CDR3 is TGTGCCAGCAGAGACCTTAGCGGGAGAGGCACAGATACGCAGTATTTT. This translates into CASRDLSGRGTDTQYF.

The V gene is TRBV11-2, the J gene TRBJ1-2; D call uncertain. The CDR3 has 11 amino acids. Germline-derived CDR1 and CDR2 are SGHAT and FQNNGV. V was clipped by 5 bases and J by 8 bases, with 9 bases between them. The DNA for the CDR3 is TGTGCCAGCAGCGGCCGGGTGGGCTACACCTTC. This codes for CASSGRVGYTF.

The chain has TRBV5-4 and TRBJ1-1, with D unclear. Germline CDR1 reads SGHNT; CDR2 reads YYREEE (reference sequence). V was shortened by 4 bases and J by 6 bases, with 13 bases between the two germline ends. The CDR3 covers 13 residues. The CDR3 reads CASSPQPGSEAFF. For the CDR3, the DNA is TGTGCCAGCAGCCCCCAGCCGGGTTCTGAAGCTTTCTTT.